A selection of T cell receptor beta chains follows, all from one sample in a study of Ad26.COV2.S vaccination and SARS-CoV-2 variants. The repertoire was sequenced with immunoSEQ multiplex PCR; TCRdb's copy has only in-frame clones and lacks some. The sample contains about 450,000 clones, roughly nine tenths of which appear only once. The sequences come from peripheral blood, collected in a trial of Ad26.COV2.S vaccine versus placebo. The receptors were sampled from a person aged 18-60 years who received the Ad26.COV2.S COVID-19 vaccine or a placebo. CDR3s leave out the opening cysteine and the closing phenylalanine or tryptophan. Fields, in order: V gene, CDR3 protein.

v_gene: TRBV5-1
CDR3aa: ASKSSSGANVLT

v_gene: TRBV5-1
CDR3aa: ASSLGSYNEQF

v_gene: TRBV29-1
CDR3aa: SVRQGSPYGYT

v_gene: TRBV27
CDR3aa: ASSLLGSEKLF

v_gene: TRBV6-5
CDR3aa: ASGHSSYEQY

v_gene: TRBV5-8
CDR3aa: ASSLWQGWTGELF

v_gene: TRBV6-5
CDR3aa: ASSLLGSGEAF

v_gene: TRBV10-1
CDR3aa: ARLRRGTNTEAF

v_gene: TRBV6-1
CDR3aa: ASSELAGTDTQY

v_gene: TRBV6-2/TRBV6-3
CDR3aa: ASSTNPWGNQPQH

v_gene: TRBV11-3
CDR3aa: ASSLDGPGGVNTEAF

v_gene: TRBV4-2
CDR3aa: ASSPATGGDTQY

v_gene: TRBV12-3/TRBV12-4
CDR3aa: ASSLSGQLSYT

v_gene: TRBV7-3
CDR3aa: ASSPGTIARSADTQY

v_gene: TRBV28
CDR3aa: ASSLPALDYGYT

v_gene: TRBV28
CDR3aa: ASRETGGSNQPQH

v_gene: TRBV6-5
CDR3aa: ASSLGVGH

v_gene: TRBV18
CDR3aa: ASSGNQNYGYT

v_gene: TRBV13
CDR3aa: ASSLWGTSQETQY

v_gene: TRBV5-1
CDR3aa: ASSLPGLAEYNEQF

v_gene: TRBV29-1
CDR3aa: SVRRGAGGYT

v_gene: TRBV2
CDR3aa: ASSEAWYLRRDEKLF

v_gene: TRBV4-3
CDR3aa: ASSQVGGAGSYYT

v_gene: TRBV29-1
CDR3aa: SVFGTGFTGELF

v_gene: TRBV18
CDR3aa: ASSPPRGVQETQY

v_gene: TRBV9
CDR3aa: ASSVAGVGGFRY

v_gene: TRBV6-6
CDR3aa: ASEGQYTGELF

v_gene: TRBV29-1
CDR3aa: SVSDGNQPQH

v_gene: TRBV7-8
CDR3aa: ASSLVGQGHQPQH